This entry features one TCR beta chain sequence. Assay used: immunoSEQ multiplex PCR; TCRdb lists only in-frame clones, some missing. The sample contains just over 150,000 clones, nearly 95% of which appear only once. This entry comes from a study of control samples from healthy donors and cancer patients. Trimming left V 6 bases short and J 10 bases short, with 6 bases between. CDR3 size: 10 residues. CDR1 is MNHNY, CDR2 SVGAGI, per germline (reference sequence). This TCR was recovered from a man aged 50-59 years in good health. The specimen was blood. The V call is TRBV6-6, the J call TRBJ2-2; D remains unclear. The CDR3, as DNA: TGTGCCAGCAGCCCGAAGGAGCTGTTTTTT. This sequence encodes CASSPKELFF.